This T cell receptor beta chain emerged from a study of control samples from healthy donors and cancer patients. Germline values: CDR1 SGHDN, CDR2 FVKESK. CDR3 size: 17 residues. The ends were cut back, 2 bases at V and 0 bases at J, with 14 bases in the middle. The data were produced by immunoSEQ multiplex PCR, yet TCRdb's version contains in-frame clones alone and is incomplete. The sample holds about 98,000 clones; roughly 94% are singletons and the top ten take under 2.5%. The clonotype was recovered from a woman younger than 35 in good health. Sequenced: blood. The chain joins TRBV14 to TRBJ1-3; weak D call: TRBD1 (6 bases). CDR3 in DNA: TGTGCCAGCAGCCAAAGAACGGGACAATACTCTGGAAACACCATATATTTT. It translates to CASSQRTGQYSGNTIYF. Variable domain in full (rest from reference TRBV14 and TRBJ1-3): EAGVTQFPSHSVIEKGQTVTLRCDPISGHDNLYWYRRVMGKEIKFLLHFVKESKQDESGMPNNRFLAERTGGTYSTLKVQPAELEDSGVYFCASSQRTGQYSGNTIYFGEGSWLTVV.